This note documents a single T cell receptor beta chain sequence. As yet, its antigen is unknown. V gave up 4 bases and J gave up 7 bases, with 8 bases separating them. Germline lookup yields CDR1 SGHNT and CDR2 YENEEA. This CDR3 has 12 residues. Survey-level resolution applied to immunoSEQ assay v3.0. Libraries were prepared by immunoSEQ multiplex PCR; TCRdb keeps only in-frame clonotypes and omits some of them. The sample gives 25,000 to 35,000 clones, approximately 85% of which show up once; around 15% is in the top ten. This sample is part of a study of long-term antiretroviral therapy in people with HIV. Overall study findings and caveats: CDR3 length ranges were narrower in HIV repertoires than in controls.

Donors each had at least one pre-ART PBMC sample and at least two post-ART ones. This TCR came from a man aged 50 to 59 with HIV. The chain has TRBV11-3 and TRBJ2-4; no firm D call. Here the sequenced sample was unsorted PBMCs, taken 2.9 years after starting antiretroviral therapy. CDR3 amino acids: CASSSDGNIQYF. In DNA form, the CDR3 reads TGTGCCAGCAGCTCGGATGGTAACATTCAGTACTTC. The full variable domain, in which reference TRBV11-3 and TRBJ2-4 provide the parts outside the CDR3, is EAGVVQSPRYKIIEKKQPVAFWCNPISGHNTLYWYLQNLGQGPELLIRYENEEAVDDSQLPKDRFSAERLKGVDSTLKIQPAELGDSAVYLCASSSDGNIQYFGAGTRLSVL.